The T cell receptor (beta chain) described here comes from a study of blood T cell repertoires in COVID-19. On the study more broadly: Acute-phase and convalescent COVID-19 samples originated in the United States, Italy and Spain. T cells, B-cell-depleted T cells, or PBMCs provided the cDNA or gDNA that served as material.

Authors' methods: For nucleated cells, counts were estimated from reference gene primer amplification. Generated by immunoSEQ multiplex PCR, the TCRdb table keeps only in-frame clones and is missing some. That table gives V, J and clone size, and the DNA gave D and trimming. Among some 41,000 clones listed, 83% were seen once. The CDR3 is 15 residues long. J was trimmed by 0 bases and V by 3 bases; bases with no gene match: 2. Germline assignment: CDR1 MGHRA and CDR2 YSYEKL. The clonotype was recovered from a man at least 80 years old in a cohort sampled during active COVID-19. This rearrangement joins TRBV4-1 to TRBJ1-3; TRBD1 matches at 7 bases. Material: peripheral blood. In DNA form, the CDR3 reads TGCGCCAGCAGCCAGACAGGGACCTCTGGAAACACCATATATTTT. As protein: CASSQTGTSGNTIYF.